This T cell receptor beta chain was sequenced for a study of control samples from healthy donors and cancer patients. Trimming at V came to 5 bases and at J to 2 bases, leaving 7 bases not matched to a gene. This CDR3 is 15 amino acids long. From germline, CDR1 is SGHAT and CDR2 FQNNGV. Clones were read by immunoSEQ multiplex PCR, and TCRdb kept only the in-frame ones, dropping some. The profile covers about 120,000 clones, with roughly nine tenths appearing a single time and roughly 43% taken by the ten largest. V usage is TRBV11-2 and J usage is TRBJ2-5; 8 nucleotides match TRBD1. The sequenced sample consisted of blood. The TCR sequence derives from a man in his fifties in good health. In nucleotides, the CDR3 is TGTGCCAGCAGCGTCCGACAGGGGTGGCAAGAGACCCAGTACTTC. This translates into CASSVRQGWQETQYF.